This T cell receptor beta chain was sequenced in a study of blood T cell repertoires in COVID-19. Study-level background: Collection of acute and convalescent COVID-19 samples took place in the United States, Italy and Spain. Sample material is recorded as cDNA or gDNA derived from T cells, B-cell-depleted T cells, or PBMCs.

In the original processing: How many nucleated cells were present was estimated from reference gene primer amplification. The assay was immunoSEQ multiplex PCR, and TCRdb's table has in-frame clones only and misses some. The V and J calls and clone size come from that table; D and trimming were worked out from the DNA. The table shows 120,000 to 150,000 clones, with around 81% occurring only once. Trimming removed 4 bases from V and 4 bases from J; junction bases left unmatched: 5. CDR3 size: 14 residues. Germline assignment: CDR1 SGHDT and CDR2 YYEEEE. The receptor's source is a human donor with acute or convalescent COVID-19. The donor label of this sample is uncertain. The chain joins TRBV5-6 to TRBJ1-1, with 9 bases aligning to TRBD1. Sequencing was carried out using peripheral blood. The CDR3 region has the DNA TGTGCCAGCAGCCGGGGGACAGGGTTCACTGAAGCTTTCTTT. This translates into CASSRGTGFTEAFF.